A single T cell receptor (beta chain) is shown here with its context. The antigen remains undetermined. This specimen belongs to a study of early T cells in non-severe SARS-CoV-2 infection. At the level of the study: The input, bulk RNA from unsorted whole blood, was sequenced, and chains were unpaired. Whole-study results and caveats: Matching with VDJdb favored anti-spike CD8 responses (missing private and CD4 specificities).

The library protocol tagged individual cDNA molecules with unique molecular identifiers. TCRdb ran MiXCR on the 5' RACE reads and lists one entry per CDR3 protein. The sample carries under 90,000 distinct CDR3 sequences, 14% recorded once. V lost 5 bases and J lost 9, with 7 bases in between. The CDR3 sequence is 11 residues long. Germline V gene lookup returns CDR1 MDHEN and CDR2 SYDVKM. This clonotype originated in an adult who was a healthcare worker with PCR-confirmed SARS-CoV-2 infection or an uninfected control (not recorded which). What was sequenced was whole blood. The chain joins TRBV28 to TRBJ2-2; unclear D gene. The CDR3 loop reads CASSVTRELFF. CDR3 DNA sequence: TGTGCCAGCAGTGTTACTCGGGAGCTGTTTTTT.